These 13 T cell receptor beta chains share one sample of origin, sequenced in a study of identical twins. MiXCR, applied by TCRdb to the 5' RACE reads, yields one record per CDR3 protein. Of 470,000 or so distinct CDR3 sequences in the sample, 20% to 25% were seen once. In addition, the sample was reused for a study of T cells expressing NK-cell markers.

What was sequenced was CD4+ T cells sorted from blood. Receptors originate from a woman aged 18-29 years in good health.

This clonotype was seen a handful of times. The chain joins TRBV12-3 or TRBV12-4 to TRBJ1-1, with 8 bases that match TRBD1. The CDR3 runs to 15 residues. V gave up 6 bases and J gave up 2 bases; unmatched junction bases: 8. DNA of the CDR3: TGTGCCAGCAGACCCAGGGACAGGCCTAACACTGAAGCTTTCTTT. It encodes CASRPRDRPNTEAFF.

This clonotype has only a few counts. The chain links TRBV5-1 to TRBJ2-1; 9 bases are shared with TRBD2. From germline, CDR1 is SGHRS and CDR2 YFSETQ. Trimming cost V 2 bases and J 7 bases; bases outside gene matches: 10. This CDR3 comprises 16 residues. This CDR3 is CASSFYGGGAGNEQFF. The CDR3 DNA reads TGCGCCAGCAGCTTTTACGGCGGGGGGGCCGGTAATGAGCAGTTCTTC.

In its sample, this clonotype was seen a few times. This rearrangement joins TRBV12-3 or TRBV12-4 to TRBJ1-1, with TRBD1 matching over 10 bases. This CDR3 has 14 residues. V gave up 8 bases and J gave up 5 bases; unmatched junction bases: 8. The CDR3 sequence: CASSGTGVRTEAFF. CDR3 coding DNA: TGTGCCAGCTCCGGGACAGGGGTGAGGACTGAAGCTTTCTTT.

This clonotype was counted a few times. The chain employs TRBV6-6 and TRBJ1-2, with 8 nucleotides matching TRBD1. V trimming: 5 bases; J trimming: 8 bases; junction bases outside the gene matches: 7. This CDR3 has 13 amino acids. Germline lookup yields CDR1 MNHNY and CDR2 SVGAGI (reference sequence). This CDR3 reads CASSNQGARGYTF. The CDR3 nucleotides read TGTGCCAGCAGTAACCAGGGGGCGCGGGGCTACACCTTC.

The chain combines TRBV5-6 with TRBJ2-1, with a tentative D call TRBD2 (5 bases). This CDR3 contains 13 residues. Germline CDR1 SGHDT, CDR2 YYEEEE. The V gene lost 3 bases and the J gene lost 10 bases, with 14 bases spanning the gap. CDR3 bases: TGTGCCAGCAGCTGGGTGGGGAGAGGGGAGCAGTTCTTC. Protein product: CASSWVGRGEQFF.

This chain connects TRBV9 to TRBJ1-4; 7 bases agree with TRBD1. V shed 4 bases, J shed 8 bases, and the junction held 11 bases outside the gene matches. The CDR3 consists of 15 residues. Germline values: CDR1 SGDLS, CDR2 YYNGEE. CDR3 protein: CASSPGGTAAEKLFF. CDR3 bases: TGTGCCAGCAGCCCGGGGGGGACAGCGGCCGAAAAACTGTTTTTT.

The gene calls are TRBV2 and TRBJ2-5; D remains unclear. Germline V gene data show CDR1 as SNHLY and CDR2 as FYNNEI. Trimming removed 6 bases from V and 5 bases from J, with 16 bases in between. This CDR3 has 14 amino acids. CDR3 DNA sequence: TGTGCCAGCAGCGATGGGATGCGTCTGGAGACCCAGTACTTC. Residues: CASSDGMRLETQYF.

Only a few counts were recorded for this clonotype. A read error may produce the germline difference seen at one junction end. The rearrangement joins TRBV7-7 to TRBJ2-5; TRBD2 is a possible D gene (5 bases). From germline, CDR1 is SSHAT and CDR2 FNYEAQ (reference sequence). This CDR3 is 13 amino acids long. CDR3 nucleotide sequence: TGTGCTAGCAGCGGCCGTAGACAAGAGACCCAGTACTTC. Protein sequence: CASSGRRQETQYF. Full variable domain (remainder filled in from reference TRBV7-7 and TRBJ2-5): GAGVSQSPRYKVTKRGQDVTLRCDPISSHATLYWYQQALGQGPEFLTYFNYEAQPDKSGLPSDRFSAERPEGSISTLTIQRTEQRDSAMYRCASSGRRQETQYFGPGTRLLVL.

This clonotype has a handful of counts. The rearrangement links TRBV3-1 to TRBJ1-1, with a weak D call TRBD1 (5 bases). This CDR3 is built from 14 residues. V lost 8 bases, J lost 3 bases, and 16 bases lay in between. Germline loops: CDR1 LGHDT, CDR2 YNNKEL (reference sequence). The CDR3 DNA is TGTGCCAGCCGCCGGGAACAGGTAGACACTGAAGCTTTCTTT. Encoded protein: CASRREQVDTEAFF.

This chain joins TRBV10-2 and TRBJ2-4; a possible D gene is TRBD2 (6 bases). V dropped 3 bases and J dropped 9 bases, with 15 bases sitting between them. This CDR3 comprises 14 residues. Per the germline V gene, CDR1 is WSHSY and CDR2 is SAAADI. The CDR3 bases are TGCGCCAGCAGTGATGGGGGGAGTCAGGGCATTCAGTACTTC. Translating gives CASSDGGSQGIQYF.

This clonotype has just a few counts. This chain connects TRBV2 to TRBJ1-2, with D tentatively TRBD1 (5 bases). This CDR3 contains 15 residues. The germline V gene encodes CDR1 SNHLY and CDR2 FYNNEI. V was trimmed by 3 bases and J by 7 bases, leaving 18 bases between them. The CDR3 protein is CASSDQGSPQGGYTF. CDR3 bases: TGTGCCAGCAGTGACCAGGGATCCCCTCAGGGTGGCTACACCTTC.

This clonotype has ten or more counts. The CDR3 is CASSPTWGEQYF. CDR3 sequence (DNA): TGTGCCAGCAGCCCGACCTGGGGCGAGCAGTACTTC. V usage is TRBV11-2 and J usage is TRBJ2-7; D unclear. CDR1 is SGHAT, CDR2 FQNNGV, per germline. The V and J ends lost 5 bases and 6 bases respectively, with 11 bases between them. The CDR3 runs to 12 residues.

V is TRBV20-1 and J is TRBJ2-4, with TRBD1 as a possible D gene (5 bases). The CDR3 consists of 16 residues. CDR1 and CDR2 from the germline V gene are DFQATT and SNEGSKA (reference sequence). V was clipped by 0 bases and J by 5 bases, with 17 bases between them. CDR3 in amino acids: CSAREPGALGQNIQYF. CDR3 sequence (DNA): TGCAGTGCTAGAGAGCCTGGGGCCCTGGGGCAAAACATTCAGTACTTC.